Listed here are 16 T cell receptor beta chains from one sample, sequenced in a study of shared clonotypes between healthy human individuals (dated by TCRdb to 2020 to 2022). Library preparation employed the immunoSEQ multiplex PCR assay. TCRdb provides this immuneACCESS table in a form limited to in-frame rearrangements. Some clones are lacking; in checked studies, under half of them reflect an unresolved V gene, and why the rest are absent is not known. Counted in this sample were about 700,000 clones; roughly 70% of them appeared once. Together, the top ten hold 1.7% of the sample. Source material: memory CD4+ T cells sorted from blood. The sample's cell subset or site label, decoded: CD45RA-negative fraction. Receptor source: a woman between 25 and 40 years old in good health.

V gene TRBV28 combines with J gene TRBJ2-3, with 7 bases fitting TRBD2. The CDR3 is 16 amino acids. The ends lost 2 bases at V and 6 bases at J; junction bases unmatched: 11. Germline CDR1 MDHEN, CDR2 SYDVKM. CDR3 DNA: TGTGCCAGCAGTTTAAGGAGCGGGGCCCCGAGGGATACGCAGTATTTT. As protein: CASSLRSGAPRDTQYF.

CDR3 residues: CASSSGLAGHTDTQYF. Written as DNA, the CDR3 is TGCGCCAGCAGCAGTGGACTAGCGGGACACACAGATACGCAGTATTTT. V and J are TRBV5-1 and TRBJ2-3, with 12 positions matching TRBD2. CDR3 length: 16 amino acids. CDR1 and CDR2 (germline): SGHRS, YFSETQ. Unmatched junction bases numbered 5, after V lost 4 bases and J lost 2 bases.

To note about this clone: Additional DNA sequences in this sample encode the identical CDR3. V gene TRBV5-1 combines with J gene TRBJ1-1; 8 positions match TRBD1. The V segment lost 5 bases and the J segment 2 bases; nucleotides outside the gene matches: 2. There are 13 residues in the CDR3. CDR1 and CDR2 from the germline V gene are SGHRS and YFSETQ. In DNA form, the CDR3 reads TGCGCCAGCAGGGGACAGGAAAACACTGAAGCTTTCTTT. Its translation is CASRGQENTEAFF.

The chain joins TRBV19 to TRBJ2-3, with D unresolved. CDR3 length equals 12 residues. The V gene's germline CDR1 is LNHDA and CDR2 SQIVND (reference sequence). V lost 2 bases and J lost 6, with 6 bases in between. The CDR3 coding sequence is TGTGCCAGTAGTATATGGCAGGATACGCAGTATTTT. Translated, it gives CASSIWQDTQYF.

The chain carries TRBV5-4 and TRBJ1-1; unclear D gene. Germline V gene lookup returns CDR1 SGHNT and CDR2 YYREEE (reference sequence). This CDR3 is built from 13 residues. The V and J ends lost 0 bases and 2 bases respectively, with 5 bases between them. Here the CDR3 DNA reads TGTGCCAGCAGCTTGGGCAGAAACACTGAAGCTTTCTTT. This gives the protein CASSLGRNTEAFF. Using reference TRBV5-4 and TRBJ1-1 for the parts outside the CDR3, the full variable domain is ETGVTQSPTHLIKTRGQQVTLRCSSQSGHNTVSWYQQALGQGPQFIFQYYREEENGRGNFPPRFSGLQFPNYSSELNVNALELDDSALYLCASSLGRNTEAFFGQGTRLTVV.

The CDR3 loop is CASSPSGGNTGELFF. CDR3 nucleotides: TGTGCCAGCTCACCGTCAGGGGGGAACACCGGGGAGCTGTTTTTT. The chain uses TRBV18 and TRBJ2-2, with 7 bases identical to TRBD1. Trimming at V came to 3 bases and at J to 1 base, leaving 2 bases not matched to a gene. This CDR3 has 15 amino acids. Per the germline V gene, CDR1 is KGHSH and CDR2 is LQKENI.

The sample holds a few counts of this clone. This chain joins TRBV7-9 and TRBJ1-2, with TRBD1 matching over 7 bases. CDR3 length: 15 residues. From germline, CDR1 is SEHNR and CDR2 FQNEAQ (reference sequence). The J segment lost 4 bases and the V segment lost 0 bases, leaving 5 bases of the junction unmatched. CDR3 loop: CASSLAGGQSYGYTF. The CDR3 bases are TGTGCCAGCAGCTTAGCGGGGGGACAGAGCTATGGCTACACCTTC.

This clone showed up just a few times. The DNA for the CDR3 is TGTGCCAGCAGCCTGACATCCGCGGCCGACGAGCAGTACTTC. Translation: CASSLTSAADEQYF. The J gene is TRBJ2-7, the V gene TRBV7-9; D unclear. The V and J ends lost 5 bases and 5 bases respectively, with 16 bases between them. The CDR3 length is 14 residues. Per the germline V gene, CDR1 is SEHNR and CDR2 is FQNEAQ (reference sequence). The whole variable domain, remainder taken from reference TRBV7-9 and TRBJ2-7, is DTGVSQNPRHKITKRGQNVTFRCDPISEHNRLYWYRQTLGQGPEFLTYFQNEAQLEKSRLLSDRFSAERPKGSFSTLEIQRTEQGDSAMYLCASSLTSAADEQYFGPGTRLTVT.

CDR3 amino acids: CAWSVEGNTEAFF. In DNA form, the CDR3 reads TGTGCCTGGAGTGTAGAGGGGAACACTGAAGCTTTCTTT. The chain combines TRBV30 with TRBJ1-1; D is unclear. Germline V gene data show CDR1 as GTSNPN and CDR2 as SVGIG (reference sequence). This CDR3 is built from 13 residues. Trimming took off 0 bases at V and 1 base at J, with 6 bases between the two ends.

This clone was found a few times. This CDR3 is also generated by other DNA sequences in the sample. The V and J genes are TRBV5-1 and TRBJ2-3; no clear D gene. V dropped 4 bases and J dropped 0 bases, with 6 bases sitting between them. Per the germline V gene, CDR1 is SGHRS and CDR2 is YFSETQ. This CDR3 spans 13 amino acids. CDR3 region: CASSDGSTDTQYF. CDR3 DNA sequence: TGCGCCAGCAGCGATGGGAGCACAGATACGCAGTATTTT.

The rearrangement joins TRBV6-1 to TRBJ1-1; 7 nucleotides agree with TRBD1. This CDR3 contains 14 residues. Trimming at V came to 7 bases and at J to 1 base, leaving 6 bases not matched to a gene. Germline CDR1 MNHNS, CDR2 SASEGT. DNA of the CDR3: TGTGCCAGCACCCTGACAGGGCCGAACACTGAAGCTTTCTTT. Its translation: CASTLTGPNTEAFF.

The chain recombines TRBV2 with TRBJ2-7, with TRBD2 identical over 10 bases. The CDR3 sequence is 15 residues long. Germline loops: CDR1 SNHLY, CDR2 FYNNEI. V gave up 1 base and J gave up 4 bases; unmatched junction bases: 4. CDR3 residues: CASSEESGRAYEQYF. CDR3 coding DNA: TGTGCCAGCAGTGAAGAAAGCGGGAGGGCTTACGAGCAGTACTTC.

The chain has TRBV5-1 and TRBJ2-7; D call uncertain. Between the trimmed V and J ends, which lost 3 bases and 3 bases, there was a span of 7 bases. Germline V gene data show CDR1 as SGHRS and CDR2 as YFSETQ. This CDR3 has 12 residues. In DNA form, the CDR3 reads TGCGCCAGCAGCTCGACCCTCTACGAGCAGTACTTC. Protein product: CASSSTLYEQYF. The whole variable domain, remainder taken from reference TRBV5-1 and TRBJ2-7, is KAGVTQTPRYLIKTRGQQVTLSCSPISGHRSVSWYQQTPGQGLQFLFEYFSETQRNKGNFPGRFSGRQFSNSRSEMNVSTLELGDSALYLCASSSTLYEQYFGPGTRLTVT.

The chain recombines TRBV2 with TRBJ2-1; 8 bases fit TRBD1. V lost 6 bases to trimming and J lost 4 bases; unmatched junction nucleotides: 8. Germline assignment: CDR1 SNHLY and CDR2 FYNNEI. The CDR3 has 15 amino acids. CDR3 coding DNA: TGTGCCAGCAGCAAAGACAGGGGCCCTTACAATGAGCAGTTCTTC. Protein: CASSKDRGPYNEQFF.

This chain uses TRBV7-2 with TRBJ2-1, with unresolved D. Germline CDR1 and CDR2: SGHTA and FQGNSA. With 6 bases removed from V and 8 bases from J, the gap between germline ends came to 20 bases. The CDR3 runs to 15 residues. CDR3: CASRPAATARDEQFF. CDR3 bases: TGTGCCAGCAGACCGGCGGCTACCGCTAGGGATGAGCAGTTCTTC.

This clone was counted once. The chain has TRBV30 and TRBJ1-5; TRBD1 aligns across 9 bases. The CDR3 is 15 amino acids. V dropped 4 bases and J dropped 4; count of bases not matched to a gene: 8. Germline values: CDR1 GTSNPN, CDR2 SVGIG (reference sequence). CDR3 loop: CAWTPGQGINQPQHF. The CDR3, as DNA: TGTGCCTGGACCCCGGGACAGGGAATTAATCAGCCCCAGCATTTT.